A single sample gave rise to the 20 T cell receptor beta chains below, sequenced in a study of blood T cell dynamics during melanoma immunotherapy (dated by TCRdb to about 2020). Receptor amplification or capture employed the immunoSEQ multiplex PCR assay. TCRdb stores this immuneACCESS table with in-frame sequences only. Part of the clones is absent; in the studies checked, under half of the shortfall reflects unresolved V genes, and no reason is known for the rest. In all, the sample holds about 20,000 clones, and roughly 91% of those were seen once. The top ten clonotypes cover 0.95% to 1.5% of the sample. Reading the label with the study, this specimen's time point is: pre-treatment baseline. Material: blood, obtained from a patient treated with checkpoint blockade. Receptors originate from a human donor with melanoma.

This clone was detected only once. The chain joins TRBV4-1 to TRBJ2-1; the D is unclear. There are 16 residues in the CDR3. Germline V CDR1 and CDR2: MGHRA, YSYEKL. V was shortened by 0 bases and J by 0 bases, with 9 bases between the two germline ends. CDR3: CASSQDDSHSYNEQFF. The CDR3 coding sequence is TGCGCCAGCAGCCAAGACGACTCACACTCCTACAATGAGCAGTTCTTC.

This chain links TRBV15 with TRBJ1-2, with 7 bases fitting TRBD1. The CDR3 runs 16 residues. V trimming: 5 bases; J trimming: 0 bases; junction bases outside the gene matches: 9. The germline V gene has CDR1 LNHNV and CDR2 YYDKDF (reference sequence). The CDR3 protein is CATSEGYRGANYGYTF. CDR3 sequence (DNA): TGTGCCACCAGCGAGGGGTACAGGGGAGCTAACTATGGCTACACCTTC.

The J gene is TRBJ1-1, the V gene TRBV11-1, with unresolved D. Trimming pared 5 bases from V and 4 bases from J, leaving 8 bases between. CDR3 size: 12 residues. Germline CDR1 and CDR2: SGHAT and FQDESV (reference sequence). The DNA for the CDR3 is TGTGCCAGCAGCACAAGGGCCACTGAAGCTTTCTTT. This gives the protein CASSTRATEAFF.

This chain connects TRBV18 to TRBJ1-1; no definite D call. Looked up from germline, CDR1 is KGHSH and CDR2 is LQKENI. V was pared by 6 bases and J by 0 bases, with 8 bases between. The CDR3 runs to 13 residues. The CDR3 spells CASSQALNTEAFF. The CDR3 region has the DNA TGTGCCAGCTCGCAGGCCCTGAACACTGAAGCTTTCTTT.

The genes are TRBV7-2 and TRBJ2-1, with TRBD2 matching 11 bases. CDR1 is SGHTA and CDR2 is FQGNSA in the germline V gene. With V trimmed by 5 bases and J by 8 bases, 11 bases remained unmatched. The CDR3 sequence is 16 residues long. Here the CDR3 DNA reads TGTGCCAGCAGCCCCATAGCGGGAGGGCCTGGGGATGAGCAGTTCTTC. Residues: CASSPIAGGPGDEQFF.

The chain combines TRBV11-3 with TRBJ2-7; 7 bases are a match to TRBD2. The CDR3 has 14 amino acids. Germline lookup yields CDR1 SGHNT and CDR2 YENEEA. V trimming: 1 base; J trimming: 3 bases; junction bases outside the gene matches: 3. The CDR3 nucleotides are TGTGCCAGCAGCTTAGTTAGGACTAGCTACGAGCAGTACTTC. Its translation: CASSLVRTSYEQYF.

The chain recombines TRBV5-4 with TRBJ2-7, with 9 bases that match TRBD1. The CDR3 totals 15 residues. Unmatched junction bases numbered 12, after V lost 5 bases and J lost 6 bases. Germline lookup yields CDR1 SGHNT and CDR2 YYREEE (reference sequence). The CDR3 reads CASSAVGTGIGEQYF. The CDR3 DNA reads as TGTGCCAGCAGTGCTGTTGGGACAGGGATTGGCGAGCAGTACTTC.

This sequence joins TRBV18 and TRBJ1-2; the D is unclear. Deletions cut 4 bases from V and 5 bases from J, with 11 bases between. Germline V gene lookup returns CDR1 KGHSH and CDR2 LQKENI. This CDR3 spans 13 amino acids. CDR3 region: CASSLKEGYGYTF. DNA of the CDR3: TGTGCCAGCTCACTAAAAGAAGGTTATGGCTACACCTTC.

The J gene is TRBJ2-3, the V gene TRBV2; D possibly corresponds to TRBD2 (5 bases). V dropped 2 bases and J dropped 3 bases, with 21 bases sitting between them. The germline CDR1 and CDR2 sequences are SNHLY and FYNNEI. The CDR3 extends over 18 amino acids. The CDR3 DNA reads TGTGCCAGCAGTGAAAGAGGGTCGGGGATTCCCGGGACAGATACGCAGTATTTT. This translates into CASSERGSGIPGTDTQYF.

V usage is TRBV11-2 and J usage is TRBJ2-1; maybe TRBD2 (5 bases). Trimming took 2 bases from V and 0 from J, leaving 11 bases between them. The CDR3 length is 16 residues. Germline V gene data show CDR1 as SGHAT and CDR2 as FQNNGV. The DNA of the CDR3 is TGTGCCAGCAGCTTATTTACGGGGAGCTCCTACAATGAGCAGTTCTTC. This codes for CASSLFTGSSYNEQFF.

The chain couples TRBV19 to TRBJ1-5; no definite D call. Per the germline V gene, CDR1 is LNHDA and CDR2 is SQIVND (reference sequence). Trimming cost V 1 base and J 3 bases, with 10 bases left between them. This CDR3 is built from 15 residues. CDR3 in DNA: TGTGCCAGTAGTATAGTTGGGCAGTCCAATCAGCCCCAGCATTTT. Translating it yields CASSIVGQSNQPQHF.

This sequence joins TRBV5-1 and TRBJ1-1; TRBD1 is a possible D gene (5 bases). This CDR3 is 15 amino acids long. V dropped 4 bases and J dropped 4 bases, with 17 bases sitting between them. Germline values: CDR1 SGHRS, CDR2 YFSETQ. CDR3 in amino acids: CASSGRDWGGTEAFF. In DNA form, the CDR3 reads TGCGCCAGCAGCGGCAGGGACTGGGGAGGCACTGAAGCTTTCTTT.

The V call is TRBV5-4, the J call TRBJ2-7; TRBD1 agrees at 7 bases. Germline values: CDR1 SGHNT, CDR2 YYREEE (reference sequence). CDR3 size: 15 residues. Trimming removed 4 bases from V and 1 base from J; junction bases left unmatched: 8. CDR3 nucleotide sequence: TGTGCCAGCAGCGGGGGACAGAGCAAATCCTACGAGCAGTACTTC. It codes for CASSGGQSKSYEQYF.

V usage is TRBV7-3 and J usage is TRBJ2-1; the match to TRBD1 covers 9 bases. The CDR3 is made up of 14 amino acids. Germline trimming cut 4 bases from V and 5 bases from J; bases unmatched to any gene: 3. Germline-derived CDR1 and CDR2 are SGHTA and FQGTGA. As DNA, the CDR3 is TGTGCCAGCAGCTCCGGGACAGGGAACAATGAGCAGTTCTTC. This translates into CASSSGTGNNEQFF.

The chain carries TRBV30 and TRBJ2-7; unclear D gene. Germline values: CDR1 GTSNPN, CDR2 SVGIG (reference sequence). The CDR3 covers 13 residues. Trimming shortened V by 0 bases and J by 5 bases, and 11 bases separated the two germline ends. The CDR3 sequence: CAWSVTRSNEQYF. As DNA, the CDR3 is TGTGCCTGGAGTGTAACCAGGAGCAACGAGCAGTACTTC.

The chain carries TRBV18 and TRBJ1-1; D gene unclear. Trimming pared 2 bases from V and 10 bases from J, leaving 8 bases between. This CDR3 comprises 11 residues. Per germline, CDR1 KGHSH and CDR2 LQKENI. The CDR3 sequence is CASSPRVGAFF. Here the CDR3 DNA reads TGTGCCAGCTCACCAAGGGTAGGAGCTTTCTTT. Supplemented by reference TRBV18 and TRBJ1-1, the full variable domain reads NAGVMQNPRHLVRRRGQEARLRCSPMKGHSHVYWYRQLPEEGLKFMVYLQKENIIDESGMPKERFSAEFPKEGPSILRIQQVVRGDSAAYFCASSPRVGAFFGQGTRLTVV.

This rearrangement joins TRBV18 to TRBJ1-4; D might be TRBD1 (5 bases). The CDR3 spans 15 residues. V dropped 1 base and J dropped 2 bases, with 8 bases sitting between them. Germline V gives CDR1 KGHSH, CDR2 LQKENI. The CDR3 reads CASSPRGRTNEKLFF. The CDR3 DNA reads TGTGCCAGCTCACCACGGGGGAGGACTAATGAAAAACTGTTTTTT.

V is TRBV14 and J is TRBJ2-6; 8 positions agree with TRBD2. The V gene's germline CDR1 is SGHDN and CDR2 FVKESK. The CDR3 length is 17 residues. Trimming cost V 4 bases and J 4 bases; bases outside gene matches: 9. The CDR3 sequence: CASSPLAGGTGANVLTF. The CDR3 nucleotides are TGTGCCAGCAGCCCTCTCGCGGGAGGAACCGGGGCCAACGTCCTGACTTTC. Based on the CDR3 plus reference TRBV14 and TRBJ2-6, the full variable domain is EAGVTQFPSHSVIEKGQTVTLRCDPISGHDNLYWYRRVMGKEIKFLLHFVKESKQDESGMPNNRFLAERTGGTYSTLKVQPAELEDSGVYFCASSPLAGGTGANVLTFGAGSRLTVL.

The genes are TRBV10-3 and TRBJ2-5; 9 nucleotides match TRBD2. In germline, CDR1 is ENHRY, CDR2 SYGVKD. The ends lost 4 bases at V and 5 bases at J; junction bases unmatched: 2. The CDR3 loop spans 13 amino acids. CDR3 sequence reads: CAISVAGEETQYF. The CDR3 nucleotides are TGTGCCATCAGTGTAGCGGGAGAGGAGACCCAGTACTTC.

This chain uses TRBV4-1 with TRBJ1-1, with D hard to call. Trimming removed 4 bases from V and 1 base from J, with 10 bases in between. This CDR3 comprises 14 residues. Germline V CDR1 and CDR2: MGHRA, YSYEKL. CDR3 coding DNA: TGCGCCAGCAGCCCTGGGTCTAGGAACACTGAAGCTTTCTTT. Its protein product is CASSPGSRNTEAFF.